This T cell receptor beta chain was documented in a study of Ad26.COV2.S vaccination and SARS-CoV-2 variants. Study findings and constraints: It was vaccine recipients, not placebo recipients, who had the higher spike-specific TCR breadth.

Assay used: immunoSEQ multiplex PCR; TCRdb lists only in-frame clones, some missing. Of about 320,000 clones detected, around 85% appear once; the ten largest clones hold 2% to 2.5%. The treatment: some 20 received Ad26.COV2.S at low or high dose, single or two shots; 5 received placebo; per-sample allocation not given. Samples analyzed were those drawn on day 63 after the first vaccine or placebo injection. Its platform was an Ad26 vector, and its expressed antigen was Wuhan-strain SARS-CoV-2 spike. Germline CDR1 is MDHEN and CDR2 is SYDVKM. There are 13 residues in the CDR3. Trimming removed 2 bases from V and 9 bases from J, with 12 bases in between. With regard to this clone: The antigen remains unidentified.

This chain joins TRBV28 and TRBJ2-3; possible D gene TRBD2, 5 bases. The sequence derives from a person aged 18-65 years who received the Ad26.COV2.S COVID-19 vaccine or a placebo. The sequencing used peripheral blood, collected in a trial of Ad26.COV2.S vaccine versus placebo. CDR3 sequence: CASSLMGADTQYF. CDR3 nucleotides: TGTGCCAGCAGTTTAATGGGAGCCGACACGCAGTATTTT.